This T cell receptor beta chain appears in the sequencing data of a study of blood T cell repertoires in COVID-19. Data came from immunoSEQ multiplex PCR; TCRdb stores just in-frame clones and leaves some out. The table has 150,000 to 200,000 clones, around 92% seen once. There are 15 residues in the CDR3. Germline V gene sequence: CDR1 LNHDA, CDR2 SQIVND (reference sequence). V was cut by 6 bases and J by 1 base, with 15 bases left in between. Sequencing input: PBMCs or T cells enriched from blood (not recorded which). This chain links TRBV19 with TRBJ2-5; a possible D gene is TRBD1 (8 bases). This sequence was found in a woman aged 18-35 years who had recovered from COVID-19. The CDR3 region is CASRPGGTGQETQYF. The CDR3, as DNA: TGTGCCAGTAGGCCCGGGGGGACAGGCCAAGAGACCCAGTACTTC.